This record covers a single T cell receptor beta chain. The same CDR3 can be traced to other DNA sequences in this sample. This entry belongs to a study of shared clonotypes between healthy human individuals. Clones were read by immunoSEQ multiplex PCR, and TCRdb kept only the in-frame ones, dropping some. This sample has roughly 2.2 million clones; approximately 93% occur once, and the top ten carry around 0.4%. CDR1 KGHSH and CDR2 LQKENI come from the germline V gene. Trimming removed 2 bases from V and 5 bases from J, with 7 bases in between. The CDR3 totals 13 residues. Sequences were obtained from naive CD4+ T cells from PBMCs. Subset here: CD45RA+ positively selected. This TCR was sampled from a man aged 18 to 29 in good health. Some clones in this sample may be carry-over from other donors' samples. V is TRBV18 and J is TRBJ1-5; D unresolved. In DNA form, the CDR3 reads TGTGCCAGCTCACCAACGAGAGATCAGCCCCAGCATTTT. Translating gives CASSPTRDQPQHF.